These 11 T cell receptor beta chains originate from one sample sequenced in a study of CD8 T cells in Susac syndrome. Reverse transcription used roughly 0.45 to 1 ug RNA and random hexamers. In TCRdb, the immunoSEQ multiplex PCR reads were re-called with MiXCR into one record per CDR3 protein. The sample holds some 450,000 distinct CDR3 sequences, roughly 85% seen once. Sample: CD8+ T cells from PBMCs. These receptors all stem from a human donor with multiple sclerosis.

The chain employs TRBV4-1 and TRBJ1-1, with 7 positions matching TRBD1. The CDR3 length is 15 residues. V was pared by 0 bases and J by 4 bases, with 5 bases of the junction left unmatched. The germline V gene encodes CDR1 MGHRA and CDR2 YSYEKL. In DNA, the CDR3 is TGCGCCAGCAGCCAAGATGACAGGGCGGGCACTGAAGCTTTCTTT. It codes for CASSQDDRAGTEAFF.

The rearrangement uses TRBV3-1 and TRBJ2-1; D remains ambiguous. There are 13 residues in the CDR3. CDR1 LGHDT and CDR2 YNNKEL come from the germline V gene (reference sequence). V lost 0 bases, J lost 6 bases, and 6 bases lay in between. The DNA for the CDR3 is TGTGCCAGCAGCCAAGAAAATGGCAATGAGCAGTTCTTC. It codes for CASSQENGNEQFF.

The V and J genes are TRBV3-1 and TRBJ2-1; no clear D. In germline, CDR1 is LGHDT, CDR2 YNNKEL (reference sequence). Between the trimmed V and J ends, which lost 1 base and 9 bases, there was a span of 7 bases. The CDR3 spans 12 residues. CDR3 nucleotides: TGTGCCAGCAGCCAAGGAGCTTCTGAGCAGTTCTTC. Translating it yields CASSQGASEQFF.

V gene TRBV11-2 combines with J gene TRBJ2-7; the D is unclear. CDR1 SGHAT and CDR2 FQNNGV come from the germline V gene. The CDR3 is 12 residues long. Trimming removed 4 bases from V and 6 bases from J, with 10 bases in between. Here the CDR3 reads CASSYLVGEQYF. CDR3 nucleotide sequence: TGTGCCAGCAGCTATCTAGTGGGCGAGCAGTACTTC. The whole variable domain, filled in from reference TRBV11-2 and TRBJ2-7, reads EAGVAQSPRYKIIEKRQSVAFWCNPISGHATLYWYQQILGQGPKLLIQFQNNGVVDDSQLPKDRFSAERLKGVDSTLKIQPAKLEDSAVYLCASSYLVGEQYFGPGTRLTVT.

The chain joins TRBV20-1 to TRBJ2-7; TRBD2 aligns across 10 bases. The CDR3 is 15 amino acids. The V segment lost 3 bases and the J segment 3 bases; nucleotides outside the gene matches: 8. Germline CDR1 and CDR2: DFQATT and SNEGSKA (reference sequence). CDR3 DNA sequence: TGCAGTGCTAGGTCCTTAACTAGCGGGATCTACGAGCAGTACTTC. It codes for CSARSLTSGIYEQYF.

This clonotype was counted between two and nine times. The chain recombines TRBV4-1 with TRBJ2-7; possibly TRBD2 for D (5 bases). Trimming took off 0 bases at V and 7 bases at J, with 13 bases between the two ends. The CDR3 length is 14 residues. Germline V CDR1 and CDR2: MGHRA, YSYEKL. Written as DNA, the CDR3 is TGCGCCAGCAGCCAAGATGGGGAGTGGAGTGAGCAGTACTTC. It yields the protein CASSQDGEWSEQYF.

Here the CDR3 DNA reads TGTGCCAGCAGTCCGACAGGGGGGACTTTGTACGAGCAGTACTTC. Translated: CASSPTGGTLYEQYF. This rearrangement joins TRBV6-5 to TRBJ2-7; 9 nucleotides line up with TRBD1. V gave up 5 bases and J gave up 4 bases; unmatched junction bases: 9. The CDR3 has 15 amino acids. Per germline, CDR1 MNHEY and CDR2 SVGAGI.

The chain uses TRBV28 and TRBJ1-1, with D possibly matching TRBD1 (6 bases). Germline V gene data show CDR1 as MDHEN and CDR2 as SYDVKM. The CDR3 consists of 14 residues. V was trimmed by 3 bases and J by 4 bases, leaving 12 bases between them. CDR3 amino acids: CASSLGRGSTEAFF. In DNA, the CDR3 is TGTGCCAGCAGTTTGGGAAGGGGGAGCACTGAAGCTTTCTTT.

V is TRBV18 and J is TRBJ1-1; 8 nucleotides align to TRBD1. Trimming removed 4 bases from V and 6 bases from J; junction bases left unmatched: 13. CDR1 is KGHSH, CDR2 LQKENI, per germline. The CDR3 runs to 16 residues. CDR3 protein: CASSLRTGLAPPEAFF. CDR3 coding DNA: TGTGCCAGCTCACTCCGGACAGGGTTGGCCCCACCTGAAGCTTTCTTT.

This chain connects TRBV7-9 to TRBJ2-5; D is perhaps TRBD1 (5 bases). Germline assignment: CDR1 SEHNR and CDR2 FQNEAQ (reference sequence). Trimming shortened V by 2 bases and J by 4 bases, and 14 bases separated the two germline ends. CDR3 length: 15 amino acids. CDR3 sequence reads: CASSLFRTNVETQYF. CDR3 coding DNA: TGTGCCAGCAGCTTATTTCGGACAAACGTAGAGACCCAGTACTTC.

This clonotype appeared a few times. The chain joins TRBV29-1 to TRBJ2-6; D gene unclear. This CDR3 contains 13 residues. CDR1 and CDR2 from the germline V gene are SQVTM and ANQGSEA. V was clipped by 1 base and J by 2 bases, with 3 bases between them. The CDR3 sequence is CSVEGAGANVLTF. The CDR3 DNA is TGCAGCGTTGAAGGGGCTGGGGCCAACGTCCTGACTTTC.